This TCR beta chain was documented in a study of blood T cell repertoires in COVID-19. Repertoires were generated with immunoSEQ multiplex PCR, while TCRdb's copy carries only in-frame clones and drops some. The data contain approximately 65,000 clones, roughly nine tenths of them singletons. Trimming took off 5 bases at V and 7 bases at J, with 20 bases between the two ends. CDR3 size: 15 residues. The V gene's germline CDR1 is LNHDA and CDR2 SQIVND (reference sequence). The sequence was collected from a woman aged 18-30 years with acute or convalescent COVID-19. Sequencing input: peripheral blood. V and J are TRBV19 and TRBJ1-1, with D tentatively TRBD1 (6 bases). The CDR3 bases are TGTGCCAGTAGTCCCCCCTCGCAGGGGCAGAATGAAGCTTTCTTT. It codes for CASSPPSQGQNEAFF.